The TCR beta chain described here comes from a study of T cell repertoires in aging, cancer and after chemotherapy (dated by TCRdb to between 2017 and 2020). Regarding the research as a whole: Donors spanned six age groups from 30 or younger to 70 or older, with at least three individuals per group. Healthy donor control TCR repertoires were recorded over several months to years and showed clear clonal overlap across re-sampling. Several million TCR reads were contained in the full dataset. To look at immunoaging and at how T cells reconstitute after chemotherapy, the study profiled TCR beta repertoires in peripheral blood from both healthy donors and cancer patients. Alongside fewer than 100 healthy donors serving as a reference group, the cohort included roughly 220 cancer patients, of whom roughly 91 had hematological cancers and 124 had solid cancers.

This clonotype was seen more than once but under ten times. This receptor's antigen is unknown. Base qualities are not recorded, but no much larger clone differs from it by a single base. General study outcomes and caveats: The authors noted that the repertoire data do not allow conclusions about immunological memory after chemotherapy. Median generation probability increased over the chemotherapy interval in both cancer cohorts, suggesting repertoire reconstitution through rebound thymic output. In healthy donors, the decline in TCR diversity with age was mainly explained by loss of richness, whereas in cancer patients loss of evenness was also found to contribute. Compared with age-matched healthy donors, untreated patients with either hematological or solid cancers had significantly lower TCR diversity in the blood along with higher clonality.

Instead of sorted cells or RNA, genomic DNA extracted from peripheral blood served as the source for amplifying TCR beta rearrangements. Per the germline V gene, MGHRA is the CDR1 and YSYEKL is the CDR2. The CDR3 measures 17 amino acids from cysteine to phenylalanine. Only CDR3 DNA is held: 51 bases, read in frame from base 1. V is trimmed back by 1 base and J by 2 bases, and the junction contains 6 bases that no gene match accounts for. Rearranged TRB sequences spanning V, D and J segments were amplified by multiplex touch-down PCR using a mixed TRB-A/B primer pool. Two consecutive PCR reactions with Phusion HS II polymerase added Illumina adapters and sample indices to the amplicons. The amplicons were purified from gel with the NucleoSpin Gel and PCR Clean-up kit and then assessed with Qubit and an Agilent 2100 Bioanalyzer. Libraries were sequenced on an Illumina MiSeq using 600-cycle, single-indexed, paired-end runs. Turning to the authors' computational methods: TRB sequences were processed with MiXCR versions 2.12 and 3.0.5. A clone was defined as each unique CDR3 nucleotide sequence, and only productive sequences supported by at least two reads were kept. Repertoire metrics included Shannon diversity, evenness, clonality (one minus evenness), and alpha-parameterized diversity profiles from alpha 0 to 5. The IGoR algorithm was used to calculate generation probabilities for clones in the paired samples taken before and after chemotherapy. TCRdb trimmed public reads at Q25 via fastp, called clones via MiXCR and kept in-frame beta chains. Every CDR3 protein is listed once, alongside the most common genes and DNA of its rows. The V and J calls were determined by TCRdb, not by the authors. In all, the sample holds around 12,000 distinct CDR3 sequences, and approximately 22% of those were seen once. Jointly, the top ten make up more than 5% of the sample.

Recombination joined TRBV4-1 with TRBJ2-3, and TRBD2 matches 10 of the central bases. What was sequenced was blood. This sequence originates from a human donor in good health. The DNA is TGCGCCAGCAGCCAAGGAGAGCGGGGGGGAAACACAGATACGCAGTATTTT. Its product reads: CASSQGERGGNTDTQYF.